This T cell receptor beta chain appears in the sequencing data of a study of blood T cells in healthy people across ages. General study results and limits: TCR beta diversity correlated strongly with naive T cell percentage. CMV status of donors was unknown, possibly confounding expanded clonotype changes. Measured against age, TCR beta diversity per million T cells decreased in a roughly linear manner.

The germline CDR1 and CDR2 sequences are LGHNA and YNFKEQ. Between the trimmed V and J ends, which lost 0 bases and 6 bases, there was a span of 6 bases. CDR3 length equals 14 residues. This clonotype was seen only a few times. Its antigen is still unknown. The second PCR ran roughly 6 to 11 cycles with a sample-barcoded 5' primer and J-beta primers. TCRdb independently ran MiXCR on the 5' RACE reads; one entry per CDR3 protein. The data contain about a million distinct CDR3 sequences, around 48% of them singletons. Staff drew around 10 milliliters of peripheral blood from each donor. The J gene is TRBJ1-6, the V gene TRBV4-2, with unresolved D. Sequencing was performed on blood. The sequence came from a man younger than 40 in good health. The CDR3 sequence: CASSQEATNSPLHF. DNA for the CDR3: TGTGCCAGCAGCCAAGAGGCAACTAATTCACCCCTCCACTTT.